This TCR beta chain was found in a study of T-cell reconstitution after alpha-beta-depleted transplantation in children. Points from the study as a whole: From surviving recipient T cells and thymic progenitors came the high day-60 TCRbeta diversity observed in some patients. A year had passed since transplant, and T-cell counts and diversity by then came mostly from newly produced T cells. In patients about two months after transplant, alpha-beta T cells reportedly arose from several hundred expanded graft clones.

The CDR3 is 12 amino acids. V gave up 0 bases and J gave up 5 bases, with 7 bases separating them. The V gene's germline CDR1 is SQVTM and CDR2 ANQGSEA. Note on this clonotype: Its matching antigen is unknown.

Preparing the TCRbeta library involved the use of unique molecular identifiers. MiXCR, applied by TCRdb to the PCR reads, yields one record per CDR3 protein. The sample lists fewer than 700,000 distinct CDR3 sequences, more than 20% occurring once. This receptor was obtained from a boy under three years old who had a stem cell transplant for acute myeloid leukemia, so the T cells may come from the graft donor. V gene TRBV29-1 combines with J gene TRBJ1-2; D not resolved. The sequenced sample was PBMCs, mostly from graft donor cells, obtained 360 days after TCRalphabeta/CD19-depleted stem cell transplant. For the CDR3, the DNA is TGCAGCGTTGAAGAGGGGAGGTATGGCTACACCTTC. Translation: CSVEEGRYGYTF.